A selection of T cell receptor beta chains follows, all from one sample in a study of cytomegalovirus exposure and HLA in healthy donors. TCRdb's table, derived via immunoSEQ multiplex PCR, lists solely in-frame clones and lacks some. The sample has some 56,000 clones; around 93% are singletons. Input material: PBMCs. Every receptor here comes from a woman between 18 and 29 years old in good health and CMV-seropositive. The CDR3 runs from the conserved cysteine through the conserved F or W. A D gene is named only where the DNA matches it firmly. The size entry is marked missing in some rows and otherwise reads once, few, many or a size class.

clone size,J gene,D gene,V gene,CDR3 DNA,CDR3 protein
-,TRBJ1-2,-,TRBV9,TGTGCCAGCAGCGTAATTCCGGGAAGCGGCGGCTACACCTTC,CASSVIPGSGGYTF
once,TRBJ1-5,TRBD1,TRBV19,TGTGCCAGTACCCCGGGACAGGGTTATAATCAGCCCCAGCATTTT,CASTPGQGYNQPQHF
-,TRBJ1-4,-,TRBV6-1,TGTGCCAGCAGTGAGGGGCAGGGTAATGAAAAACTGTTTTTT,CASSEGQGNEKLFF
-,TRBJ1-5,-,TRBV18,TGTGCCAGCTCACCGGGGGGAGGACAGCCCCAGCATTTT,CASSPGGGQPQHF
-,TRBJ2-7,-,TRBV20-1,TGCAGTGCTAGAGATGGGAGAGAGCAGTACTTC,CSARDGREQYF
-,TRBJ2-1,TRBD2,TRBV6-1,TGTGCCAGCAGTGAGAATCTGGCGGGGGGCTCCTACAATGAGCAGTTCTTC,CASSENLAGGSYNEQFF
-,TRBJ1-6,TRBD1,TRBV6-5,TGTGCCAGCAGTACAGGGGGTTCACCCCTCCACTTT,CASSTGGSPLHF
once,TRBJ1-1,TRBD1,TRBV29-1,TGCAGCGGGCGGACAGGGTCGACTGAAGCTTTCTTT,CSGRTGSTEAFF
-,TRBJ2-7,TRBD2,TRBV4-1,TGCGCCAGCAGCCCGAACCCCCTAGCGGCTTACGAGCAGTACTTC,CASSPNPLAAYEQYF
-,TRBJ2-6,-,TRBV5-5,TGTGCCAGCAGCCTGCAGGGTTCTGGGGCCAACGTCCTGACTTTC,CASSLQGSGANVLTF
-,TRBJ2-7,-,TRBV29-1,TGCAGCGCAGCCGGGACTCCCACCTACGAGCAGTACTTC,CSAAGTPTYEQYF
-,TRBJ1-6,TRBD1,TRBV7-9,TGTGCCAGCAGCGCCGGGACAGGATTTTCTAATTCACCCCTCCACTTT,CASSAGTGFSNSPLHF
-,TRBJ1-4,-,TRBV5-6,TGTGCCAGCAGCGCCCGACAGTACGAGGAAAAACTGTTTTTT,CASSARQYEEKLFF
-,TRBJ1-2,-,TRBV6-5,TGTGCCAGCGGGGGGGCAACGGGCTACACCTTC,CASGGATGYTF
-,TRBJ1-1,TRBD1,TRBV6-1,TGTGCCAGCAGAGAACAGGGGGCGCGGGGGAACACTGAAGCTTTCTTT,CASREQGARGNTEAFF
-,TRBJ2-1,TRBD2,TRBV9,TGTGCCAGCAGCGTCTTAGCGGGGGGGAACAATGAGCAGTTCTTC,CASSVLAGGNNEQFF
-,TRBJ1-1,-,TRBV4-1,TGCGCCAGCAGCCAACAGGGTTTAGCTTTCTTT,CASSQQGLAFF
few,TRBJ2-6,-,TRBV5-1,TGCGCCAGCAGCTTGTACCCGGGTGTCTCTGGGGCCAACGTCCTGACTTTC,CASSLYPGVSGANVLTF
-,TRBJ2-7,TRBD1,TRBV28,TGTGCCAGTGAAGGACAGGGGTCACCCTACGAGCAGTACTTC,CASEGQGSPYEQYF
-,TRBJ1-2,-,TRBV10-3,TGTGCCATCAGCCTGGCCGGGAACTATGGCTACACCTTC,CAISLAGNYGYTF
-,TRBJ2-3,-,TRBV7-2,TGTGCCAGCAGCTCCGACTACTCTAGCACAGATACGCAGTATTTT,CASSSDYSSTDTQYF
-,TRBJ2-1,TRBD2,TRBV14,TGTGCCAGCAGCCAAGTAGCGGGGAGGGGAAGAAATGAGCAGTTCTTC,CASSQVAGRGRNEQFF
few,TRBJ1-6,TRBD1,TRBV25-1,TGTGCCAGCAGTGAATATGGACAGGCGGACCCCCTCCACTTT,CASSEYGQADPLHF
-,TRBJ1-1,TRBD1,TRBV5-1,TGCGCCAGCAGCTCCACAGGGGGTGAAGCTTTCTTT,CASSSTGGEAFF
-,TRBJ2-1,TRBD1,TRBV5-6,TGTGCCAGCAGCCAGGACAGGGGAGGCCCAGACTACAATGAGCAGTTCTTC,CASSQDRGGPDYNEQFF
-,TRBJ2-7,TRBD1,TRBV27,TGTGCCAGCAGTGCTAACAGGGGACCCTACGAGCAGTACTTC,CASSANRGPYEQYF
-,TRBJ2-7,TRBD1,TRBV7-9,TGTGCCAGCACCACCCCCACCGGGACAGGGGCCTACGAGCAGTACTTC,CASTTPTGTGAYEQYF
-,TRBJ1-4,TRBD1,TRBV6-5,TGTGCCAGCAGCAATCCGACAGGGGGCCACGAAAAACTGTTTTTT,CASSNPTGGHEKLFF
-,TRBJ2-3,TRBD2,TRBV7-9,TGTGCCAGCAGCTCCCTAGCGGAAACTAGCACAGATACGCAGTATTTT,CASSSLAETSTDTQYF
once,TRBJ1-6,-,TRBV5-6,TGTGCCAGCAGCTCGACTTACAGGGAAGATTCACCCCTCCACTTT,CASSSTYREDSPLHF
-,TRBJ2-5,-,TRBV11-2,TGTGCCAGCAGGATAACGGGGCAAGAGACCCAGTACTTC,CASRITGQETQYF